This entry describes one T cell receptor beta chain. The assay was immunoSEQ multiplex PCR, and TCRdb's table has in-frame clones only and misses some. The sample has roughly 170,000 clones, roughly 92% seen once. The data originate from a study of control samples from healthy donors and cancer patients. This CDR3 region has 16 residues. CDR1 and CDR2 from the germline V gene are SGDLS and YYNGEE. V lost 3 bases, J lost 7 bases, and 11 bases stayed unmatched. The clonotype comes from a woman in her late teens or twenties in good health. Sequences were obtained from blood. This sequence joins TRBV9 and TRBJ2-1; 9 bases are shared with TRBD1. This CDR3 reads CASSAPGTGFENEQFF. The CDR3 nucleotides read TGTGCCAGCAGCGCGCCCGGGACAGGGTTTGAGAATGAGCAGTTCTTC.